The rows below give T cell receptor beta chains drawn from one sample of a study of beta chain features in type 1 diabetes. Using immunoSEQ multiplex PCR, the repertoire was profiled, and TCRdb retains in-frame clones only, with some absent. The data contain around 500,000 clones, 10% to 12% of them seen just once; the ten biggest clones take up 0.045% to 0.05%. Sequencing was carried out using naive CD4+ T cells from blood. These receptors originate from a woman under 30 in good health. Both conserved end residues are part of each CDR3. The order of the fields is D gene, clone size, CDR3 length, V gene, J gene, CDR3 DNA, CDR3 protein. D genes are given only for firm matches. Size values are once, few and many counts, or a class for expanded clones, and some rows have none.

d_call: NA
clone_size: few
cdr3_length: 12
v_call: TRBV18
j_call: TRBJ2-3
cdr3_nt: TGTGCCAGCTCACGGGGGTCAGATACGCAGTATTTT
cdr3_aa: CASSRGSDTQYF

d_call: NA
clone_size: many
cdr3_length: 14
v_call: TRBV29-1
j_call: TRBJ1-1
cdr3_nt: TGCAGCGTTGAAGAACGCAGGGTAAGAACTGAAGCTTTCTTT
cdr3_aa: CSVEERRVRTEAFF

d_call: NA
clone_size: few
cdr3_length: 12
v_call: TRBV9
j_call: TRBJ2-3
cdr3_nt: TGTGCCAGCAGCAAATCTACAGATACGCAGTATTTT
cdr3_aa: CASSKSTDTQYF

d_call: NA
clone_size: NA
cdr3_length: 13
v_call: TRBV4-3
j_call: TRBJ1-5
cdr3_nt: TGCGCCAGCAGCCAAGACCGGGCGGAGCCCCAGCATTTT
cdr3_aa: CASSQDRAEPQHF

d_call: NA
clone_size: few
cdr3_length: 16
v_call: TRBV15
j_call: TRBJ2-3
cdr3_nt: TGTGCCACCAGCAGTTGGTTCGGGGTTAGCACAGATACGCAGTATTTT
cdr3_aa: CATSSWFGVSTDTQYF

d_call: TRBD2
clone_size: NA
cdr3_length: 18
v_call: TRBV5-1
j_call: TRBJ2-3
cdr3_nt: TGCGCCAGCAGCCACAGGACTAGCGGGAGGAAAGGGAGAGATACGCAGTATTTT
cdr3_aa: CASSHRTSGRKGRDTQYF

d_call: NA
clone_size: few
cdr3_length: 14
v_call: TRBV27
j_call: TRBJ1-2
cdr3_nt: TGTGCCAGCAGTCCGGGGACGGTAAACTATGGCTACACCTTC
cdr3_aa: CASSPGTVNYGYTF

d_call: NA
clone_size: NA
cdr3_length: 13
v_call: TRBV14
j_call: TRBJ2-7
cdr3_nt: TGTGCCAGCAGCCAAGGCCGACTTAGATGGCAGTACTTC
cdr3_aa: CASSQGRLRWQYF

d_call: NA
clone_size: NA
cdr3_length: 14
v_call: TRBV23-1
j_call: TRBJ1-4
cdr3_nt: TGCGCCAGCTTTTTTTTCCCGCACCAACGCAAACTGTTTTTT
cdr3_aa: CASFFFPHQRKLFF

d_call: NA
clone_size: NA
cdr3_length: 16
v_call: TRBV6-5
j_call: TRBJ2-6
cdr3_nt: TGTGCCAGCAGTTACTCGATCAGGGCTGGGGCCAACGTCCTGACTTTC
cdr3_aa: CASSYSIRAGANVLTF

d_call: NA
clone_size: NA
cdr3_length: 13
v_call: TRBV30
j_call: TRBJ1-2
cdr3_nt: TGTGCCTGGAGTGAGTTTGTCTCTTCTGGCTACACCTTC
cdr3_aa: CAWSEFVSSGYTF

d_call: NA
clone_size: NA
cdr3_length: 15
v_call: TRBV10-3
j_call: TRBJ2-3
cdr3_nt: TGTGCCATCAGCTCCGATGGGACTGGAGGAGATACGCAGTATTTT
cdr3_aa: CAISSDGTGGDTQYF

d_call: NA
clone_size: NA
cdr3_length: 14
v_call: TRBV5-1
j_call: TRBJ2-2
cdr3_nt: TGCGCCAGCAGCCCCGACCAAGCACCCGGGGAGCTGTTTTTT
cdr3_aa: CASSPDQAPGELFF

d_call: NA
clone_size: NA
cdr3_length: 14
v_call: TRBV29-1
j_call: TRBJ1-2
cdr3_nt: TGCCGCGTTGTAGGCGGATCCGAAGGGTATGGCTACACCTTC
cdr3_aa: CRVVGGSEGYGYTF

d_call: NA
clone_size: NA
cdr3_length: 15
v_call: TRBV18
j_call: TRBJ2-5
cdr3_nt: TGTGCCAGCTCACCGAGAGTAGGGTCACGAGAGACCCAGTACTTC
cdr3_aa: CASSPRVGSRETQYF

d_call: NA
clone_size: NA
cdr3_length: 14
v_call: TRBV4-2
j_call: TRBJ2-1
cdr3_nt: TGTGCCAGCAGCCTCACGCGGACATTCGATGAGCAGTTCTTC
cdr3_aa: CASSLTRTFDEQFF

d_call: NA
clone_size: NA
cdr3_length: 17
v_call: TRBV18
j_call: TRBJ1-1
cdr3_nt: TGTGCCAGCTCACCACGGCCCAGTCGGACAGTAATCTCTGAAGCTTTCTTT
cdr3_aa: CASSPRPSRTVISEAFF

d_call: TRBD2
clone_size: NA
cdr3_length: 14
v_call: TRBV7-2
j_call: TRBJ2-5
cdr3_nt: TGTGCCAGCAGCTTAGGGACTAGGCAAGAGACCCAGTACTTC
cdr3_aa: CASSLGTRQETQYF

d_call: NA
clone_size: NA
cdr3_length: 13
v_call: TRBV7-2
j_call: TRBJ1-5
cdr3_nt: TGTGCCAGCAGCCTTTTAAGAAATCAGCCCCAGCATTTT
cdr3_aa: CASSLLRNQPQHF

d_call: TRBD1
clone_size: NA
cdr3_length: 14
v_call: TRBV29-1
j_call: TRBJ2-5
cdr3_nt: TGCAGCGTTGGTCCCGGGACAGGACGAGAGACCCAGTACTTC
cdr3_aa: CSVGPGTGRETQYF

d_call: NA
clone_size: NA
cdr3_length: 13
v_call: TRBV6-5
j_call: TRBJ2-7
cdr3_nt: TGTGCCAGCAGTTTAGGGAGCTCCTACGAGCAGTACTTC
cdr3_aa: CASSLGSSYEQYF

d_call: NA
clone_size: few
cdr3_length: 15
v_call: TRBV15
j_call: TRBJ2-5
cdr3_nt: TGTGCCACCAGCAGAGATAATTCAGTTCAAGAGACCCAGTACTTC
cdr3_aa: CATSRDNSVQETQYF

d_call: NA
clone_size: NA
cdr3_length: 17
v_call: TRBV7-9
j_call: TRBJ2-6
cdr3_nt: TGTGCCAGCAGCTTGGCGCCTGGGACCCCCGGGGCCAACGTCCTGACTTTC
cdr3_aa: CASSLAPGTPGANVLTF

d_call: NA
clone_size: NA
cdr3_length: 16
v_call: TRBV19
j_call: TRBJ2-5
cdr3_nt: TGTGCCAGTAGCAGAATCACAGGAGCCCTCCAAGAGACCCAGTACTTC
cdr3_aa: CASSRITGALQETQYF

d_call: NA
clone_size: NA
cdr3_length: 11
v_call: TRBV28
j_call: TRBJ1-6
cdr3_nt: TGTGCCAGCAGTTTCGGGATCCCCCTCCACTTT
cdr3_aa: CASSFGIPLHF

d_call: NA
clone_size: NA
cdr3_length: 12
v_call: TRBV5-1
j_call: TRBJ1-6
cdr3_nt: TGCGCCAGCAGCTCCGGAAGTCCACCCCTCCACTTT
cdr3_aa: CASSSGSPPLHF

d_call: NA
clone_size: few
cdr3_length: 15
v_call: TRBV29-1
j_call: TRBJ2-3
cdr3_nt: TGCAGCGTTGCAGGCGGGGCCCTGAGGGCAGATACGCAGTATTTT
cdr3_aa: CSVAGGALRADTQYF

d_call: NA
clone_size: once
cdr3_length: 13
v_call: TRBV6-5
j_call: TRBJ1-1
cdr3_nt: TGTGCCAGCAGCCCCGCGGGGGGTACTGAAGCTTTCTTT
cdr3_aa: CASSPAGGTEAFF

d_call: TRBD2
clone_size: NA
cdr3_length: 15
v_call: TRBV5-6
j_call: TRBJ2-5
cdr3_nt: TGTGCCAGCAACATACTAGCGGGAGTAGGAGAGACCCAGTACTTC
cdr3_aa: CASNILAGVGETQYF

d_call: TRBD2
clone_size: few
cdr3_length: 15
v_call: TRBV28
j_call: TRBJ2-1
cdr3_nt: TGTGCCAGCAGTTTCTTGGCGGGGGTATTAAGTGAGCAGTTCTTC
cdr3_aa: CASSFLAGVLSEQFF

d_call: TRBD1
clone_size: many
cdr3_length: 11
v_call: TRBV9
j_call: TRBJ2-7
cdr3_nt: TGTGCCAGCGGACAGGCCTACGAGCAGTACTTC
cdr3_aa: CASGQAYEQYF

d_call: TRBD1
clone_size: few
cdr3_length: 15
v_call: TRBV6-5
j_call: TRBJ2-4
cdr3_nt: TGTGCCAGCATCGCAGGGGGTACAGGGATTAACATTCAGTACTTC
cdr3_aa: CASIAGGTGINIQYF

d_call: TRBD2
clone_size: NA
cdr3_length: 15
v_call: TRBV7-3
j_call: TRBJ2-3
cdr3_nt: TGTGCCAGCAGCTTGACTAGCGGGCGCACAGATACGCAGTATTTT
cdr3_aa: CASSLTSGRTDTQYF

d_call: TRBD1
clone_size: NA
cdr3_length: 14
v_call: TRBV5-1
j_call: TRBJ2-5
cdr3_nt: TGCGCCAGCAGCCTCGGACAGGGCCGAGAGACCCAGTACTTC
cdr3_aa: CASSLGQGRETQYF

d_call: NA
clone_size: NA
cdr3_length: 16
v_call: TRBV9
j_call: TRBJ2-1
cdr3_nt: TGTGCCAGCAGCGCGACTACAGGGAATCTCTACAATGAGCAGTTCTTC
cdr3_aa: CASSATTGNLYNEQFF

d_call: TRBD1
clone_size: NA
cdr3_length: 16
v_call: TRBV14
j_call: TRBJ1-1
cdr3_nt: TGTGCCAGCAGCCCTCGACAGGGGGAGGTGAACACTGAAGCTTTCTTT
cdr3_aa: CASSPRQGEVNTEAFF

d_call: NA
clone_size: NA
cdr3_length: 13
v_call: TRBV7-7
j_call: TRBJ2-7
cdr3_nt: TGTGCTAGCAGCCCCGACATGATCGGCGAGCAGTACTTC
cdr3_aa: CASSPDMIGEQYF

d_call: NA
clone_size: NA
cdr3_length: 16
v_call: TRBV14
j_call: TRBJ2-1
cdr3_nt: TGTGCCAGCAGCCAACCATATACTCCCCGGCTAGCGGAGCAGTTCTTC
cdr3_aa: CASSQPYTPRLAEQFF

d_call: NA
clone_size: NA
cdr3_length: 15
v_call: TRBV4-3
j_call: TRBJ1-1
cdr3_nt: TGCGCCAGCAGAAGGGGCGACAGTATGAACACTGAAGCTTTCTTT
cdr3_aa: CASRRGDSMNTEAFF

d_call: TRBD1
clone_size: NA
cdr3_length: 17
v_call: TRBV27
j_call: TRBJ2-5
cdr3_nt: TGTGCCAGCAGTTTAAGGGATCGACAGGGGGCGCATGAGACCCAGTACTTC
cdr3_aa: CASSLRDRQGAHETQYF

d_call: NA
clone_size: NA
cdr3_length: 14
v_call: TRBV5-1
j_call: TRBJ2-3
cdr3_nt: TGCGCCAGCAGCTTGGACACAGGGTCAGATACGCAGTATTTT
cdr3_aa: CASSLDTGSDTQYF

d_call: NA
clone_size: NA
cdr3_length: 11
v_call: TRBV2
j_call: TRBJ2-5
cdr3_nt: TGTGCCATGCAGGGGCAAGAGACCCAGTACTTC
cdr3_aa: CAMQGQETQYF

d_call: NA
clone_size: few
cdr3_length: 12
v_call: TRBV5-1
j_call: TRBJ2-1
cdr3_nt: TGCGCCAGCAGCCCGGGACTGAATGAGCAGTTCTTC
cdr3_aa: CASSPGLNEQFF

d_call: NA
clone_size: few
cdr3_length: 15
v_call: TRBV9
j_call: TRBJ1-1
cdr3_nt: TGTGCCAGCAGCGTAGATGAGGCCATGAACACTGAAGCTTTCTTT
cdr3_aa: CASSVDEAMNTEAFF

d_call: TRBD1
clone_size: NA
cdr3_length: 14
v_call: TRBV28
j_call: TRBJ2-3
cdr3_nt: TGTGCCAGCAGTTCGGGACAGGCCACAGATACGCAGTATTTT
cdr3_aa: CASSSGQATDTQYF

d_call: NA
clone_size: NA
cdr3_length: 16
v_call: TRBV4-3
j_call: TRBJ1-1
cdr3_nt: TGCGCCAGCAGCCAAGTTCGCTCGGGGGCCCTCAGTGGAGCTTTCTTT
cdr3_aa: CASSQVRSGALSGAFF

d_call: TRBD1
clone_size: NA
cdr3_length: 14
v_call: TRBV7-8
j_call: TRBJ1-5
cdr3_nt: TGTGCCAGCAGCTTATCTACAGGGGTTCAGCCCCAGCATTTT
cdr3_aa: CASSLSTGVQPQHF

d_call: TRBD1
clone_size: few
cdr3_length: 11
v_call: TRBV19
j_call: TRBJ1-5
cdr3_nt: TGTGCCAGTAGTCTTGACAGGGCCCAGCATTTT
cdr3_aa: CASSLDRAQHF

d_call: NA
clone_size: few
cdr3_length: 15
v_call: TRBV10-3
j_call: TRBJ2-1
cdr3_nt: TGTGCCATCAGTGAGTCGCCGAGCCTATACAATGAGCAGTTCTTC
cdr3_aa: CAISESPSLYNEQFF

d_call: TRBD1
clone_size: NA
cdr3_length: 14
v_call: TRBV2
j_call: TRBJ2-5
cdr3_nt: TGTGCCAGCAGCCGGGACAGAACACAAGAGACCCAGTACTTC
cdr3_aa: CASSRDRTQETQYF

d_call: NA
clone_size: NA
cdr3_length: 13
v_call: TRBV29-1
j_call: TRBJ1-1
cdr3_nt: TGCAGCGTTGAGGGTAGGATGAACACTGAAGCTTTCTTT
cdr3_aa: CSVEGRMNTEAFF

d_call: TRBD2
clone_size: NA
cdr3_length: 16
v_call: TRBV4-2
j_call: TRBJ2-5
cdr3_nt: TGTGCCAGCAGCCAGGGGACTAGCGCGAATCGAGAGACCCAGTACTTC
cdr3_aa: CASSQGTSANRETQYF

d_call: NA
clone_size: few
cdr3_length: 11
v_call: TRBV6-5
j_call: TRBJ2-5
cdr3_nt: TGTGCCAGCACAGGGTTCGGGACCCAGTACTTC
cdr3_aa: CASTGFGTQYF